What follows is one T cell receptor beta chain and its context. Sequenced by immunoSEQ multiplex PCR; TCRdb stores in-frame clones only, minus some. The table shows 150,000 to 190,000 clones, with more than 80% occurring only once. Germline V gene sequence: CDR1 LGHDT, CDR2 YNNKEL (reference sequence). CDR3 length: 17 residues. V lost 0 bases, J lost 3 bases, and 17 bases lay in between. The record originates from a study of blood T cell repertoires in COVID-19. Specimen: peripheral blood. The TCR comes from a woman between 40 and 50 years old with acute or convalescent COVID-19. The chain links TRBV3-1 (or the pseudogene TRBV3-2) to TRBJ2-5; possible D gene TRBD2, 6 bases. Here the CDR3 reads CASSQEVGWSSEETQYF. The CDR3 bases are TGTGCCAGCAGCCAAGAGGTCGGGTGGTCTAGCGAAGAGACCCAGTACTTC.